This T cell receptor beta chain was identified during a study of breast tumors, draining lymph nodes, adjacent tissues. Notes on the study in general: Luminal-like breast cancer showed significantly greater tumor-nontumor repertoire similarity than basal-like breast cancer did. The data were judged consistent with most tumor T cells coming from lymph node and expanding in tumor. That most tumor T cells come from lymph nodes remained unproven.

As for this clonotype: Its antigen is still unknown.

TCRdb reanalysed the multiplex PCR reads using MiXCR and keeps one entry per CDR3 protein. The table has 20,000 to 25,000 distinct CDR3 sequences, roughly two fifths seen once. Trimming cost V 0 bases and J 8 bases; bases outside gene matches: 4. CDR3 length: 16 amino acids. Per the germline V gene, CDR1 is MNHEY and CDR2 is SVGEGT. The receptor was isolated from a female donor with breast cancer. Some clones in this sample may be carry-over from other donors' samples. The sample taken for sequencing was breast tumor tissue. V usage is TRBV6-2 or TRBV6-3 and J usage is TRBJ2-1; 13 nucleotides line up with TRBD2. For the CDR3, the DNA is TGTGCCAGCAGTTACTCTGGACTAGCGGGAGTATATGAGCAGTTCTTC. It specifies CASSYSGLAGVYEQFF.